This TCR beta chain was sequenced during a study of T cell clones after liver transplantation (dated by TCRdb to the late 2010s). Regarding the study in general: ITN030ST, the source of the samples, was a randomized trial that attempted immunosuppression withdrawal within 2 years of liver transplantation. Donor-reactive T cell clones were identified using TCRbeta sequencing after a pre-transplant mixed lymphocyte reaction and were then followed in post-transplant blood. As an antigen-independent comparator for donor-reactive sequences, third party-reactive TCRbeta sequences were also identified from pre-transplant MLRs. Of the eight recipients, a few were HCV-positive, while the remaining recipients had been transplanted for non-autoimmune, non-viral indications. Subjects received no induction therapy and standard immunosuppression until randomization at 12-24 months post-transplant. Tolerance was defined as complete withdrawal of immunosuppression for at least one year without a rise in liver enzymes beyond twice the upper limit of normal. Blood samples were collected pre-transplant, then pre-randomization ahead of withdrawal, and finally post-randomization once withdrawal had either been completed or failed. Of the 8 liver transplant recipients making up the studied cohort, 3 were classified as tolerant and 5 as non-tolerant.

The germline ends are 15 bases apart after V is trimmed by 6 bases and J by 4 bases. Sequences LNHDA (CDR1) and SQIVND (CDR2) are obtained from the germline V gene (reference sequence). CDR3 length: 15 amino acids, cysteine to phenylalanine. Only CDR3 DNA remains: 45 bases, in frame from the first base. Unstimulated PBMCs, after thawing, were stained for CD3, CD4 and CD8 and then FACS-sorted into CD3+CD4+ and CD3+CD8+ populations. All 8 studied subjects were randomized to withdrawal of immunosuppression. The Qiagen DNeasy Blood and Tissue Kit was used for genomic DNA isolation. This clone appeared a single time. Its antigen remains undetermined. Base qualities are missing; no much larger clone stands one base away. High-throughput TCRbeta CDR3 sequencing of frozen genomic DNA was performed by immunoSEQ, including PCR amplification, mapping, bias correction and internal controls. Per the source publication's procedure: Only productive rearrangements were retained, with each unique TCRbeta sequence defined by its CDR3 nucleotide sequence together with its V and J gene. Donor-reactive sequences required at least 5-fold expansion in CFSE-low cells versus unstimulated pre-transplant cells and at least 0.01% frequency. Minimum frequency thresholds were set for each subject on the basis of the unstimulated sample with the lowest template count, so that a detection power of at least 90% was ensured. Jensen-Shannon divergence between the top 1000 TCRbeta sequences post- versus pre-transplant served as the measure of repertoire turnover. Changes in detection of donor-reactive sequences were tested with two-sided Fisher's exact tests. TCRdb's version of the immuneACCESS table is confined to in-frame rearrangements and falls short of the full clone set. An unresolved V gene accounts for under half of the shortfall where checked; the remainder is of unknown origin. V and J calls plus clone size are reproduced from that table; the DNA served to infer D and trimming. The table for this sample lists just over 80,000 clones; around four fifths of them were counted only once. The top ten constitute 0.45% to 0.6% of the sample.

Points the paper makes about the study in general: Low numbers of available donor cells limited the measurable donor-reactive repertoire in a couple of subjects. Since no allograft tissue specimens were available, donor-reactive T cells may have migrated into the graft instead of being deleted. Donor-reactive sequences declined more than third party-reactive ones, suggesting partial antigen-specific deletion unrelated to withdrawal success. After accounting for repertoire turnover, donor-reactive detection was significantly reduced in 7 of 8 subjects for CD4 and 8 of 8 for CD8. Circulating donor-reactive CD4 TCRbeta sequences fell significantly post-transplant in most of the 8 subjects, irrespective of tolerance or HCV status. The conclusions were considered preliminary, being limited by small, heterogeneous patient numbers and non-standardized post-transplant time points.

The rearranged segments are TRBV19 and TRBJ1-4; TRBD1 is a possible D gene, resting on 5 matching bases. The source material was CD4+ T cells from blood, sampled just over 45 months after liver transplant. The source is a human patient who received a liver transplant. Donor T cells from the graft may be present among the T cells after a transplant. The DNA sequence follows: TGTGCCAGTAGGCCTTCCGGCAGGGTTAATGAAAAACTGTTTTTT. It translates as CASRPSGRVNEKLFF.